What follows is one TCR beta chain and its context. This sample is part of a study of human T cells and chemical hapten exposure. Study as a whole: Sensitization used 2% DPC on around 2 cm by around 2 cm upper inner arm skin. Patch tests delivered 0.01% DPC to the upper back and were evaluated at 6 days.

As to time point: patch test 1, 2 weeks after DPC sensitization. The treatment denotes: therapeutic diphenylcyclopropenone sensitization with weekly scalp DPC. Prior to each patch test being applied, blood was drawn. CDR3 length equals 11 residues. CDR1 is SQVTM and CDR2 is ANQGSEA in the germline V gene. Trimming took 3 bases from V and 7 from J, leaving 10 bases between them. As the library was built, unique molecular identifiers were attached to individual cDNA molecules. TCRdb re-called the RACE reads through MiXCR, storing one row per CDR3 protein. The table records 150,000 to 200,000 distinct CDR3 sequences, about 14% of them present only once.

Sequencing used whole blood, obtained in connection with sensitization to the hapten diphenylcyclopropenone (DPC). J is TRBJ2-7 and V is TRBV29-1; a weak D match, TRBD1 (6 bases). The TCR originated in a woman between 25 and 40 years old with alopecia areata. Some clones in this sample may be carry-over from other donors' samples. CDR3 sequence reads: CSVDRGEEQYF. In DNA, the CDR3 is TGCAGCGTTGACAGGGGTGAGGAGCAGTACTTC.